This entry lists 20 T cell receptor beta chains sequenced from one sample in a study of CD8 T cells in Susac syndrome. Reverse transcription of 0.5 to 1 ug RNA was performed with random hexamers. TCRdb recomputed calls from the immunoSEQ multiplex PCR reads with MiXCR, one row per CDR3 protein. The profile shows about 130,000 distinct CDR3 sequences, about 95% of them singletons. The sample consisted of CD4+ T cells from PBMCs. The source is a human donor in good health.

This chain joins TRBV5-1 and TRBJ2-3; perhaps TRBD2 as D (6 bases). V was shortened by 5 bases and J by 1 base, with 14 bases between the two germline ends. Germline CDR1 reads SGHRS; CDR2 reads YFSETQ. CDR3 length equals 15 residues. CDR3 sequence: CASRPTGARTDTQYF. CDR3 bases: TGCGCCAGCAGGCCGACGGGAGCCCGCACAGATACGCAGTATTTT.

This clonotype occurred once. V gene TRBV27 combines with J gene TRBJ1-3; TRBD1 matches 9 bases. The CDR3 extends over 17 amino acids. J lost 0 bases, V lost 7 bases, and 10 bases had no gene match. Germline CDR1 and CDR2: MNHEY and SMNVEV (reference sequence). The CDR3 spells CASKPGQGTRSGNTIYF. CDR3 in DNA: TGTGCCAGCAAACCGGGACAGGGAACCCGCTCTGGAAACACCATATATTTT.

The chain uses TRBV27 and TRBJ2-7, with a possible D match to TRBD1 (5 bases). The CDR3 is made up of 15 amino acids. Trimming cost V 2 bases and J 4 bases, with 15 bases left between them. The germline gives CDR1 MNHEY, CDR2 SMNVEV (reference sequence). The CDR3 here is CASSLLQGRGYEQYF. CDR3 bases: TGTGCCAGCAGTTTACTTCAGGGTAGGGGATACGAGCAGTACTTC.

The chain uses TRBV4-1 and TRBJ2-1, with D perhaps matching TRBD1 (5 bases). V was cut by 4 bases and J by 4 bases, with 11 bases left in between. The germline V gene encodes CDR1 MGHRA and CDR2 YSYEKL. This CDR3 comprises 14 residues. The CDR3 nucleotides read TGCGCCAGCAGCCGGCAGGGCCTATACAATGAGCAGTTCTTC. It specifies CASSRQGLYNEQFF.

This rearrangement joins TRBV28 to TRBJ2-3; no clear D. Germline-derived CDR1 and CDR2 are MDHEN and SYDVKM. The CDR3 spans 12 residues. The germline V and J ends were trimmed by 2 bases and 5 bases, with 5 bases remaining between them. The CDR3 region has the DNA TGTGCCAGCAGTTTAGTGGGAGATACGCAGTATTTT. This translates into CASSLVGDTQYF.

This clonotype came up once. V and J are TRBV24-1 and TRBJ2-1; TRBD2 agrees at 8 bases. Germline CDR1 reads KGHDR; CDR2 reads SFDVKD. V lost 10 bases, J lost 6 bases, and 16 bases stayed unmatched. This CDR3 region has 16 residues. This CDR3 reads CATEGPLAETRNEQFF. CDR3 DNA: TGTGCCACAGAAGGCCCACTAGCGGAGACGCGCAATGAGCAGTTCTTC.

The chain has TRBV21-1 and TRBJ2-7. TRBV21-1 is given as a pseudogene. This CDR3 comprises 14 residues. The CDR3 DNA is TGTGCCAGCAGCGAGAGGACGGACTCCTACGAGCAGTACTTC. Translation: CASSERTDSYEQYF.

V and J are TRBV19 and TRBJ1-5; D is possibly TRBD1 (5 bases). Per the germline V gene, CDR1 is LNHDA and CDR2 is SQIVND (reference sequence). V lost 3 bases, J lost 0 bases, and 9 bases lay in between. CDR3 length equals 15 residues. CDR3 in DNA: TGTGCCAGTAGTATGGGGCCGGTTAGCAATCAGCCCCAGCATTTT. This sequence encodes CASSMGPVSNQPQHF.

The chain combines TRBV5-4 with TRBJ1-3, with TRBD1 identical over 9 bases. Trimming at V came to 4 bases and at J to 4 bases, leaving 6 bases not matched to a gene. Germline-derived CDR1 and CDR2 are SGHNT and YYREEE (reference sequence). The CDR3 sequence is 15 residues long. CDR3 nucleotide sequence: TGTGCCAGCAGCCTACAGGGGGCAGGAGGAAACACCATATATTTT. Translated: CASSLQGAGGNTIYF.

This chain joins TRBV12-3 or TRBV12-4 and TRBJ2-7, with D tentatively TRBD1 (5 bases). V dropped 4 bases and J dropped 4 bases, with 11 bases sitting between them. CDR3 size: 13 residues. DNA of the CDR3: TGTGCCAGCAGTTCGCTAGGGGTTTACGAGCAGTACTTC. Translation gives CASSSLGVYEQYF.

CDR3 residues: CASSQGGHPSTF. CDR3 coding DNA: TGCGCCAGCAGCCAAGGGGGACACCCGAGTACCTTC. The chain uses TRBV4-1 and TRBJ1-2, with a tentative D call TRBD1 (6 bases). With 1 base removed from V and 14 bases from J, the gap between germline ends came to 14 bases. CDR1 is MGHRA and CDR2 is YSYEKL in the germline V gene. The CDR3 is 12 amino acids.

The chain links TRBV5-1 to TRBJ2-7; a possible D gene is TRBD1 (6 bases). V shed 7 bases and J shed 3 bases, with 14 bases lying between them. Germline-derived CDR1 and CDR2 are SGHRS and YFSETQ. The CDR3 totals 13 residues. CDR3 residues: CASGPGHLYEQYF. The CDR3 DNA reads TGCGCCAGCGGCCCGGGACACCTCTACGAGCAGTACTTC.

CDR3 coding DNA: TGTGCCATCAGCCTGGGGGTTGAGGTTGCCGGCTACACCTTC. Protein: CAISLGVEVAGYTF. This chain uses TRBV10-3 with TRBJ1-2, with D possibly TRBD1 on 5 matching bases. Looked up from germline, CDR1 is ENHRY and CDR2 is SYGVKD. V was clipped by 6 bases and J by 8 bases, with 19 bases between them. This CDR3 spans 14 amino acids.

The chain recombines TRBV5-1 with TRBJ2-5, with D possibly TRBD2 on 6 matching bases. Germline values: CDR1 SGHRS, CDR2 YFSETQ. CDR3 length equals 14 residues. The germline V and J ends were trimmed by 3 bases and 4 bases, with 13 bases remaining between them. As DNA, the CDR3 is TGCGCCAGCAGCTCGGGACTTCCCTCAGAGACCCAGTACTTC. Its translation is CASSSGLPSETQYF. The entire variable domain, with the rest obtained from reference TRBV5-1 and TRBJ2-5, is as follows: KAGVTQTPRYLIKTRGQQVTLSCSPISGHRSVSWYQQTPGQGLQFLFEYFSETQRNKGNFPGRFSGRQFSNSRSEMNVSTLELGDSALYLCASSSGLPSETQYFGPGTRLLVL.

This sequence joins TRBV7-2 and TRBJ2-6; D not certain. V lost 6 bases, J lost 1 base, and 22 bases lay in between. This CDR3 spans 19 amino acids. The germline V gene has CDR1 SGHTA and CDR2 FQGNSA. The CDR3, as DNA: TGTGCCAGCAGGTCCTTTAGCCCCGGTCGATCATCTGGGGCCAACGTCCTGACTTTC. Its translation: CASRSFSPGRSSGANVLTF.

The chain couples TRBV7-9 to TRBJ1-1; D unresolved. Trimming left V 4 bases short and J 0 bases short, with 6 bases between. CDR3 length equals 13 residues. The germline gives CDR1 SEHNR, CDR2 FQNEAQ (reference sequence). In DNA, the CDR3 is TGTGCCAGCAGCTCACGGCTGAACACTGAAGCTTTCTTT. It encodes CASSSRLNTEAFF.

The chain combines TRBV7-2 with TRBJ2-7; TRBD2 aligns across 11 bases. The CDR3 has 13 residues. CDR1 is SGHTA and CDR2 is FQGNSA in the germline V gene. J lost 7 bases, V lost 7 bases, and 6 bases had no gene match. CDR3 DNA: TGTGCCAGCAACCTAGCGGGAGGCGGGGAGCAGTACTTC. Its translation is CASNLAGGGEQYF. The whole variable domain, remainder taken from reference TRBV7-2 and TRBJ2-7, is GAGVSQSPSNKVTEKGKDVELRCDPISGHTALYWYRQSLGQGLEFLIYFQGNSAPDKSGLPSDRFSAERTGGSVSTLTIQRTQQEDSAVYLCASNLAGGGEQYFGPGTRLTVT.

The J gene is TRBJ2-3, the V gene TRBV5-1; 11 bases map to TRBD2. Germline loops: CDR1 SGHRS, CDR2 YFSETQ. There are 16 residues in the CDR3. Trimming at V came to 4 bases and at J to 5 bases, leaving 9 bases not matched to a gene. This CDR3 reads CASSTGLAAGVDTQYF. The CDR3 region has the DNA TGCGCCAGCAGCACGGGACTAGCGGCAGGCGTAGATACGCAGTATTTT.

This clonotype was recorded only once. This chain uses TRBV25-1 with TRBJ2-2; TRBD2 matches 8 bases. Trimming removed 0 bases from V and 7 bases from J; junction bases left unmatched: 7. The length of the CDR3 is 16 residues. CDR1 and CDR2 (germline): MGHDK, SYGVNS. The CDR3 is CASSEYSGGRGGELFF. The CDR3 coding sequence is TGTGCCAGCAGTGAATATTCGGGAGGGCGCGGCGGGGAGCTGTTTTTT.

The chain carries TRBV5-1 and TRBJ2-7; 12 bases align to TRBD2. The length of the CDR3 is 14 residues. J lost 4 bases, V lost 4 bases, and 3 bases had no gene match. Looked up from germline, CDR1 is SGHRS and CDR2 is YFSETQ. In DNA form, the CDR3 reads TGCGCCAGCAGCACCGGGACTAGCGGGTACGAGCAGTACTTC. As protein: CASSTGTSGYEQYF.